In this sample, the clone carrying this TCR beta chain turned up many times. The entry originates in a study of spatial heterogeneity in lung cancer. Whole-study context: Each distinct TCR and UMI combination averaged more than ten appearances in raw reads.

The time point here: sample taken at primary tumor resection. TCRdb recomputed calls from the 5' RACE reads with MiXCR, one row per CDR3 protein. The top ten clones hold 35% to 40% of a sample with 30,000 to 40,000 distinct CDR3 sequences, 2.5% to 3.5% of them seen once. The V gene lost 4 bases and the J gene lost 0 bases, with 3 bases spanning the gap. CDR1 and CDR2 (germline): MGHRA, YSYEKL. This CDR3 comprises 13 residues. The source is a male donor with early-stage non-small cell lung cancer. The chain joins TRBV4-1 to TRBJ2-2; D is ambiguous. The sample in question was normal lung tissue next to the tumor, obtained at surgery. The CDR3 loop reads CASSRPNTGELFF. In DNA, the CDR3 is TGCGCCAGCAGCCGCCCGAACACCGGGGAGCTGTTTTTT.